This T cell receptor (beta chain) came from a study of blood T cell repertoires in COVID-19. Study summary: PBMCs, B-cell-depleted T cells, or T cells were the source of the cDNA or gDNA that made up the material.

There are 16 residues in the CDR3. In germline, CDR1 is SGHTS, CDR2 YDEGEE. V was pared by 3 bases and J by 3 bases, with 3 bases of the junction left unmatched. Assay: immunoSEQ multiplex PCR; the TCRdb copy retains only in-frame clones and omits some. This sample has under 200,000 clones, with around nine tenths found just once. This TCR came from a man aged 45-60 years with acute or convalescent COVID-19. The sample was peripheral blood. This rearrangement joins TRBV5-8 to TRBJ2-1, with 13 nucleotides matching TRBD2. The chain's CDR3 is CASSWGTSGIYNEQFF. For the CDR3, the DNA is TGTGCCAGCAGCTGGGGGACTAGCGGGATCTACAATGAGCAGTTCTTC.